Described below is a single T cell receptor (beta chain) sequence and its context. This receptor's antigen is unknown. Nothing much larger sits one base from this clone, and base qualities are not available. The data belong to a study of T cell repertoires in cytomegalovirus infection (dated by TCRdb to the late 2010s). Background on the whole study: Donor HLA type was relevant to the analysis, because carriage of CMV infection together with the matching HLA type was indicated by public TCR beta signatures. Overall study results and their limits: In both this cohort and an independent cohort of a few hundred donors, the cumulative frequency of public TCR beta family members distinguished carriers of CMV infection plus the relevant HLA type. The ex vivo response was dominated by HLA-C-restricted CMV-specific TCR beta clonotypes, and the single most frequent clonotype in two of eight donors was supplied by these HLA-C-restricted clonotypes.

Instrument on record: Illumina HiSeq 1500. The raw public data were reprocessed by TCRdb itself: fastp quality trimming at Q25, MiXCR clonotype calling, in-frame beta chains only. Rows are combined by CDR3 protein, so each entry shows the most common genes and DNA. This sample holds around 310,000 distinct CDR3 sequences; roughly a sixth were observed only once. Of the sample, 12% falls within the top ten clones. V is cut by 3 bases and J by 4 bases, and the space between the germline ends is 6 bases. Including cysteine and phenylalanine, the CDR3 has 11 amino acids. Left in the record is the CDR3 DNA by itself, 33 bases read in frame from the first base. From a lookup of the germline V gene (reference sequence), CDR1 and CDR2 are DFQATT and SNEGSKA.

Rearrangement joined TRBV20-1 to TRBJ1-1; a confident D gene designation cannot be given. Sequencing was done on a sample of PBMCs. The clonotype was recovered from a human donor in good health (CMV status not recorded). Some clones in this sample may be carry-over from other donors' samples. The nucleotide sequence is TGCAGTGCTAGCCCCGTCACTGAAGCTTTCTTT. Its amino acids are CSASPVTEAFF.